These T cell receptor beta chains were read from a single sample in a study of blood T cell repertoires in COVID-19. Assay used: immunoSEQ multiplex PCR; TCRdb lists only in-frame clones, some missing. This sample has about 310,000 clones; roughly 90% occur once, and the top ten carry approximately 9.4%. The specimen was PBMCs or T cells enriched from blood (not recorded which). These receptors came from a woman in her 40s who had recovered from COVID-19. The CDR3 runs from the conserved cysteine through the conserved F or W. Fields, in order: D gene, V gene, J gene, clone size, CDR3 protein, CDR3 DNA. D genes are given only for firm matches. Where a row states a size, it is once, few, many or the class of an expanded clone; other rows omit it.

-	TRBV18	TRBJ1-6	-	CASSPLTAVGDFSPLHF	TGTGCCAGCTCACCTCTGACGGCAGTTGGAGATTTCTCACCCCTCCACTTT
-	TRBV2	TRBJ1-4	-	CASKQFNEKLFF	TGTGCCAGCAAACAGTTTAATGAAAAACTGTTTTTT
-	TRBV10-3	TRBJ2-1	-	CAISGESNEQFF	TGTGCCATCAGTGGAGAGTCTAATGAGCAGTTCTTC
-	TRBV19	TRBJ1-1	-	CASSIRGNTEAFF	TGTGCCAGTAGTATCCGAGGGAACACTGAAGCTTTCTTT
TRBD1	TRBV11-2	TRBJ2-3	-	CASSSQGKGTDTQYF	TGTGCCAGCAGCTCACAGGGGAAAGGCACAGATACGCAGTATTTT
TRBD1	TRBV18	TRBJ1-5	few	CASSPGRGPNQPQHF	TGTGCCAGCTCACCAGGCAGGGGGCCCAATCAGCCCCAGCATTTT
-	TRBV7-2	TRBJ2-5	-	CASSFLPGDQETQYF	TGTGCCAGCAGCTTCCTACCGGGGGACCAAGAGACCCAGTACTTC
TRBD1	TRBV7-3	TRBJ2-1	once	CASSPRGTSYNEQFF	TGTGCCAGCAGCCCCAGGGGGACCTCCTACAATGAGCAGTTCTTC
-	TRBV7-2	TRBJ2-1	-	CASSRKGAGNEQFF	TGTGCCAGCAGCCGGAAAGGGGCCGGGAATGAGCAGTTCTTC
TRBD1	TRBV2	TRBJ2-7	-	CASKLNRGFVEQYF	TGTGCCAGCAAACTCAACAGGGGGTTTGTCGAGCAGTACTTC
-	TRBV10-2	TRBJ2-2	-	CASTGQYTGELFF	TGCGCCAGCACCGGACAGTACACCGGGGAGCTGTTTTTT
-	TRBV24-1	TRBJ1-5	once	CATSPGNNQPQHF	TGTGCCACCAGTCCGGGGAACAATCAGCCCCAGCATTTT
TRBD2	TRBV9	TRBJ2-5	few	CASSVEGLVRETQYF	TGTGCCAGCAGCGTAGAGGGACTAGTACGAGAGACCCAGTACTTC
-	TRBV2	TRBJ1-1	-	CASSEIGEENTEAFF	TGTGCCAGCAGTGAAATAGGGGAAGAGAACACTGAAGCTTTCTTT
-	TRBV7-2	TRBJ2-3	-	CASSLAWGTLGGF	TGTGCCAGCAGCTTAGCTTGGGGAACTCTGGGAGGTTTT
-	TRBV5-1	TRBJ2-1	-	CASSTQGISYNEQFF	TGCGCCAGCAGCACCCAGGGGATATCCTACAATGAGCAGTTCTTC
-	TRBV7-3	TRBJ2-6	-	CASSTLRGTGANVLTF	TGTGCCAGCAGCACCCTCAGGGGTACTGGGGCCAACGTCCTGACTTTC
TRBD2	TRBV11-3	TRBJ2-2	-	CASSLEGRGAPNTGELFF	TGTGCCAGCAGCTTAGAGGGGCGGGGGGCCCCGAACACCGGGGAGCTGTTTTTT
TRBD2	TRBV28	TRBJ2-7	-	CASSFRGGGGYEQYF	TGTGCCAGCAGTTTCCGCGGGGGGGGTGGCTACGAGCAGTACTTC
TRBD1	TRBV4-3	TRBJ1-1	-	CASSRTGGSSVAFF	TGCGCCAGCAGCCGGACAGGGGGTAGCTCTGTTGCTTTCTTT
TRBD2	TRBV9	TRBJ2-7	-	CASSPWREGYEQYF	TGTGCCAGCAGCCCCTGGCGGGAGGGGTACGAGCAGTACTTC
-	TRBV30	TRBJ1-1	-	CAWRKSGGTEAFF	TGTGCCTGGAGGAAGAGTGGAGGCACTGAAGCTTTCTTT
TRBD1	TRBV20-1	TRBJ1-1	-	CSASDQQGYTEAFF	TGCAGTGCTAGTGATCAACAGGGGTATACTGAAGCTTTCTTT
-	TRBV5-5	TRBJ2-7	-	CASSLVLQPGEQYF	TGTGCCAGCAGCTTGGTTTTGCAACCAGGCGAGCAGTACTTC
-	TRBV19	TRBJ1-5	-	CASTTRSGGPGNQPQHF	TGTGCCAGTACGACAAGATCGGGGGGCCCGGGCAATCAGCCCCAGCATTTT
-	TRBV11-2	TRBJ2-1	-	CASSLPGRGDNEQFF	TGTGCCAGCAGCCTCCCCGGCCGGGGTGACAATGAGCAGTTCTTC
TRBD2	TRBV6-2/TRBV6-3	TRBJ2-7	once	CASSRLTSGRDEQYF	TGTGCCAGCAGTCGCCTTACTAGCGGAAGAGACGAGCAGTACTTC
-	TRBV11-2	TRBJ2-5	-	CASSSLRGSGGETQYF	TGTGCCAGCAGCTCCCTCCGAGGTAGCGGCGGCGAGACCCAGTACTTC
-	TRBV11-3	TRBJ2-7	-	CASSLLESEQYF	TGTGCCAGCAGCCTCCTCGAGTCCGAGCAGTACTTC
-	TRBV19	TRBJ1-2	once	CASSIGARGEGYGYTF	TGTGCCAGTAGTATAGGAGCCCGAGGGGAGGGTTATGGCTACACCTTC
-	TRBV7-2	TRBJ2-1	-	CASSLVGSSYEQFF	TGTGCCAGCAGCTTAGTTGGTAGCAGCTATGAGCAGTTCTTC
TRBD1	TRBV5-4	TRBJ2-5	-	CASSPQTGDQETQYF	TGTGCCAGCAGCCCCCAGACAGGGGATCAAGAGACCCAGTACTTC
-	TRBV18	TRBJ1-1	-	CASSPGGKDTEAFF	TGTGCCAGCTCACCAGGGGGCAAGGACACTGAAGCTTTCTTT
-	TRBV13	TRBJ1-5	-	CASSYGESGNQPQHF	TGTGCCAGCAGCTACGGGGAATCGGGCAATCAGCCCCAGCATTTT
TRBD2	TRBV9	TRBJ2-2	-	CASSRAASGSSGELFF	TGTGCCAGCAGCCGCGCGGCTAGCGGGTCCAGCGGGGAGCTGTTTTTT
TRBD2	TRBV6-2/TRBV6-3	TRBJ2-5	-	CASSYRTSGRSQETQYF	TGTGCCAGCAGTTACCGGACTAGCGGGAGGTCCCAAGAGACCCAGTACTTC
-	TRBV18	TRBJ1-1	-	CASSPEWEANTEAFF	TGTGCCAGCTCACCGGAGTGGGAGGCCAACACTGAAGCTTTCTTT
-	TRBV10-3	TRBJ2-5	-	CAISAGGEGETQYF	TGTGCCATCAGTGCCGGGGGAGAGGGGGAGACCCAGTACTTC
-	TRBV7-3	TRBJ2-1	-	CASSLNLGGATFGEQFF	TGTGCCAGCAGCTTAAACCTCGGCGGGGCTACGTTTGGTGAGCAGTTCTTC
TRBD1	TRBV28	TRBJ2-7	-	CASSFSLGTGVHEQYF	TGTGCCAGCAGTTTTTCCCTCGGGACAGGGGTCCACGAGCAGTACTTC
-	TRBV6-5	TRBJ2-2	-	CASRPPGRGTGELFF	TGTGCCAGCAGACCTCCCGGCCGCGGCACCGGGGAGCTGTTTTTT
TRBD1	TRBV7-9	TRBJ1-5	-	CASSPGTGSQPQHF	TGTGCCAGCAGTCCCGGGACAGGGAGTCAGCCCCAGCATTTT
-	TRBV3-1/TRBV3-2	TRBJ2-1	-	CASSQTESSYNEQFF	TGTGCCAGCAGCCAAACGGAGAGCTCCTACAATGAGCAGTTCTTC
TRBD1	TRBV24-1	TRBJ2-2	-	CATRQGTNTGELFF	TGTGCCACCAGACAGGGGACGAACACCGGGGAGCTGTTTTTT
TRBD2	TRBV19	TRBJ2-7	-	CASSRTSGDYEQYF	TGTGCCAGTAGTAGGACTAGCGGTGACTACGAGCAGTACTTC
TRBD2	TRBV7-6	TRBJ2-3	-	CASSLVRGAGTDTQYF	TGTGCCAGCAGCTTAGTGCGGGGGGCCGGCACAGATACGCAGTATTTT
TRBD2	TRBV7-2	TRBJ2-3	-	CASSLEAGGIGTDTQYF	TGTGCCAGCAGCTTAGAAGCGGGAGGAATTGGCACAGATACGCAGTATTTT
TRBD1	TRBV6-6	TRBJ1-6	-	CASNRQGNTYNSPLHF	TGTGCCAGCAATAGACAGGGAAACACCTATAATTCACCCCTCCACTTT
-	TRBV28	TRBJ1-5	-	CASSGGNQPQHF	TGTGCCAGCAGTGGGGGGAACCAGCCCCAGCATTTT
-	TRBV11-2	TRBJ2-7	-	CASSFTRGPGGLYEQYF	TGTGCCAGCAGTTTTACGAGAGGGCCCGGAGGTCTCTACGAGCAGTACTTC
TRBD1	TRBV3-1/TRBV3-2	TRBJ2-1	-	CASSQGTGGPDNEQFF	TGTGCCAGCAGCCAAGGAACAGGGGGCCCTGACAATGAGCAGTTCTTC
TRBD2	TRBV20-1	TRBJ2-7	-	CSAPGGTEQYF	TGCAGTGCTCCGGGGGGTACTGAGCAGTACTTC
-	TRBV7-3	TRBJ1-1	once	CASSSQVGGEAFF	TGTGCCAGCAGCTCACAGGTGGGAGGTGAAGCTTTCTTT
TRBD1	TRBV13	TRBJ1-1	-	CASSRNRGRSEAFF	TGTGCCAGCAGCCGGAACAGGGGTCGTTCTGAAGCTTTCTTT
-	TRBV29-1	TRBJ1-1	-	CSVDGTPMNTEAFF	TGCAGCGTTGATGGCACCCCAATGAACACTGAAGCTTTCTTT